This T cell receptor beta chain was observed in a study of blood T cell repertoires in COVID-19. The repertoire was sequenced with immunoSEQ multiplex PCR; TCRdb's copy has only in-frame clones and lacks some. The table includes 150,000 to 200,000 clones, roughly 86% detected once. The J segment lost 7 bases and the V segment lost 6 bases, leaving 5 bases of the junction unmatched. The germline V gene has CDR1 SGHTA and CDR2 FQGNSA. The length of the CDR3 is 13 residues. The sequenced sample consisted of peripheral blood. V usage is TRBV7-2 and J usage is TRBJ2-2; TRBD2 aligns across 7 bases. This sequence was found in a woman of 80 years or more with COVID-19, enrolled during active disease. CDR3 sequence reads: CASSSERGGELFF. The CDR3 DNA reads TGTGCCAGCAGTTCGGAGCGGGGCGGGGAGCTGTTTTTT.